The clone carrying this T cell receptor gamma chain came up a few times. Its antigen is still unknown. These data belong to a study of Vδ1+ human thymocytes. After alphabeta T cell depletion, CD3+ Vdelta1+ Vdelta2- thymocytes were sorted. Sequences come from RNA converted to cDNA by reverse transcription. The CDR3 regions were amplified by multiplex PCR from V-gene primers to a constant-region primer. TCRdb reprocessed the multiplex PCR reads using CATT. This table has 8,000 to 9,000 gamma-chain clones, 56% appearing once. Study conclusions and caveats: TRG sequences recurred across donors, whereas TRD sequences stayed essentially private. Bulk repertoire data may be misinterpreted because of unexpected Vdelta2 sequences. Thymic TRG and TRD repertoires appeared highly polyclonal, with Gaussian CDR3 length distributions. Despite high sort purity, roughly 19% of thymic T cell receptor delta sequences were Vdelta2.

This CDR3 is built from 13 residues. CDR1 and CDR2 from the germline V gene are GITISATS and ISYDGTV (reference sequence). Trimming removed 6 bases from V and 4 bases from J; junction bases left unmatched: 9. The sequenced sample was Vdelta1+ gamma-delta thymocytes from the thymus. The sample's subset: FACS-sorted CD3+ TCRalphabeta- TCRVdelta1+ TCRVdelta2- thymocytes. V gene TRGV9 combines with J gene TRGJ1 or TRGJ2. In the absence of a J gene in TCRdb, the DNA was matched to germline to assign it here. The TCR was taken from a girl less than two years old who had congenital heart surgery. CDR3 in DNA: TGTGCCTTGTGGCCCGGGGAATATTATAAGAAACTCTTT. Amino acids: CALWPGEYYKKLF.